This T cell receptor (beta chain) is drawn from a study of technical replicates of blood from several donors. The CDR3 has 12 amino acids. Trimming removed 9 bases at V and 0 bases at J, with 8 bases between. In germline, CDR1 is LNHDA, CDR2 SQIVND (reference sequence). Assay used: immunoSEQ multiplex PCR; TCRdb lists only in-frame clones, some missing. The table has tens of thousands of clones, 90% to 95% seen once. This TCR was sampled from a human donor in good health. The sequencing input was T cells isolated from PBMCs. The rearrangement uses TRBV19 and TRBJ1-1, with no clear D. The CDR3 loop reads CARIALNTEAFF. The DNA for the CDR3 is TGTGCCAGAATAGCGTTGAACACTGAAGCTTTCTTT. Supplemented by reference TRBV19 and TRBJ1-1, the full variable domain reads DGGITQSPKYLFRKEGQNVTLSCEQNLNHDAMYWYRQDPGQGLRLIYYSQIVNDFQKGDIAEGYSVSREKKESFPLTVTSAQKNPTAFYLCARIALNTEAFFGQGTRLTVV.